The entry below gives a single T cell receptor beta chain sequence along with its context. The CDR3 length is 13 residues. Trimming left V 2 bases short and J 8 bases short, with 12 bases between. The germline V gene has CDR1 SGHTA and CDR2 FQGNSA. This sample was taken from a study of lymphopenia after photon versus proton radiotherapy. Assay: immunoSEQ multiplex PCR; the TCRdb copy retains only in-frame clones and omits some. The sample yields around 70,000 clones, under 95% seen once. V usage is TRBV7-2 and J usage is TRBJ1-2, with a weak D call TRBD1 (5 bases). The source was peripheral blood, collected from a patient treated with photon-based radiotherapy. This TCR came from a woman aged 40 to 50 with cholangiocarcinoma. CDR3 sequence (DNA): TGTGCCAGCAGCTTAAGCGGGGCTCGGGGCTACACCTTC. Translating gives CASSLSGARGYTF.